Listed below are T cell receptor beta chains from one sample, sequenced in a study of T cells after yellow fever vaccination. From the 5' RACE reads, TCRdb called clonotypes with MiXCR, one entry per CDR3 protein. The sample has roughly 85,000 distinct CDR3 sequences, 10% to 15% seen once; the top ten hold around 23%. The sample here was CD8+ T cells not binding an NS4B(214-222) dextramer, sorted from PBMCs, taken 21 days after the first yellow fever vaccination. These receptors all stem from a man aged 18 to 29 who received the YFV17D yellow fever vaccine. Each CDR3 is given with its conserved first and last residue. The order of the fields is D gene, J gene, V gene, clone size, CDR3 DNA, CDR3 protein. A D gene is named only where the DNA matches it firmly. Some rows mark clone size as missing; the rest say once, few, many or name a class of expanded clone.

D: .; J: TRBJ1-2; V: TRBV14; size: .; DNA: TGTGCCAGCAGCCCCGCGGTTAACTATGGCTACACCTTC; CDR3: CASSPAVNYGYTF
D: .; J: TRBJ2-5; V: TRBV6-2/TRBV6-3; size: .; DNA: TGTGCCAGCAGTTACTCCCCCCGGTTTCAAGAGACCCAGTACTTC; CDR3: CASSYSPRFQETQYF
D: .; J: TRBJ2-2; V: TRBV6-5; size: .; DNA: TGTGCCAGCAGTTACTCGGCAAAAACCGGGGAGCTGTTTTTT; CDR3: CASSYSAKTGELFF
D: .; J: TRBJ2-3; V: TRBV6-2/TRBV6-3; size: few; DNA: TGTGCCAGCAGTCCGACAGGTAGCACAGATACGCAGTATTTT; CDR3: CASSPTGSTDTQYF
D: TRBD1; J: TRBJ2-5; V: TRBV6-2/TRBV6-3; size: .; DNA: TGTGCCAGCGTACGCAGGGGGCCGTTTGAGACCCAGTACTTC; CDR3: CASVRRGPFETQYF
D: TRBD1; J: TRBJ2-7; V: TRBV4-3; size: few; DNA: TGCGCCAGCAGCCAAGAAAACAGGGGGCCCTACGAGCAGTACTTC; CDR3: CASSQENRGPYEQYF
D: TRBD1; J: TRBJ1-6; V: TRBV7-9; size: few; DNA: TGTGCCAGCAGACCTCCGGGACAGGGAAATTCACCCCTCCACTTT; CDR3: CASRPPGQGNSPLHF
D: TRBD1; J: TRBJ1-1; V: TRBV19; size: few; DNA: TGTGCCAGTAGTATCAGGACAGGGAGAATCGGCGCTGAAGCTTTCTTT; CDR3: CASSIRTGRIGAEAFF
D: .; J: TRBJ1-5; V: TRBV28; size: many; DNA: TGTGCCAGCAGTTTCCGGTCCCCCCAGCAGCATTTT; CDR3: CASSFRSPQQHF
D: TRBD1; J: TRBJ2-2; V: TRBV6-1; size: few; DNA: TGTGCCAGCAGCGACGGACAGGGAACGAACACCGGGGAGCTGTTTTTT; CDR3: CASSDGQGTNTGELFF
D: TRBD1; J: TRBJ2-7; V: TRBV6-1; size: few; DNA: TGTGCCAGCAGGTTCCCGGGACAGGGAATGATAAACGAGCAGTACTTC; CDR3: CASRFPGQGMINEQYF
D: .; J: TRBJ1-5; V: TRBV7-9; size: few; DNA: TGTGCCAGCAGCTTAGGGGGGCCTTACAATCAGCCCCAGCATTTT; CDR3: CASSLGGPYNQPQHF
D: .; J: TRBJ2-1; V: TRBV29-1; size: few; DNA: TGCAGCGTTAAGGGCCTGGCGGACAATGAGCAGTTCTTC; CDR3: CSVKGLADNEQFF
D: TRBD2; J: TRBJ2-3; V: TRBV4-3; size: .; DNA: TGCGCCAGCAGCCAAACCCCGTCAAGCGGGGGGCCGCAGTATTTT; CDR3: CASSQTPSSGGPQYF
D: .; J: TRBJ2-1; V: TRBV4-1; size: .; DNA: TGCGCCAGCAGCCAAGAGAACGGATACAATGAGCAGTTCTTC; CDR3: CASSQENGYNEQFF
D: .; J: TRBJ1-1; V: TRBV7-2; size: .; DNA: TGTGCCAGCAGCTTATCGGCTCGCGGTAACGTTCCGGCTTTCTTT; CDR3: CASSLSARGNVPAFF
D: .; J: TRBJ2-2; V: TRBV9; size: .; DNA: TGTGCCAGCAGCGTAGACGCCGGGGAGCTGTTTTTT; CDR3: CASSVDAGELFF
D: .; J: TRBJ1-6; V: TRBV27; size: .; DNA: TGTGCCAGCAGTCCCGGGGTGACGGATTCACCCCTCCACTTT; CDR3: CASSPGVTDSPLHF
D: .; J: TRBJ1-2; V: TRBV6-6; size: few; DNA: TGTGGCGTGGGCCTGCTCTATGGCTACACCTTC; CDR3: CGVGLLYGYTF
D: .; J: TRBJ2-2; V: TRBV11-2; size: .; DNA: TGTGCCAGCAGCTTATCTTTCCGGGGGACCGGGGAGCTGTTTTTT; CDR3: CASSLSFRGTGELFF
D: .; J: TRBJ1-1; V: TRBV7-8; size: .; DNA: TGTGCCAGCAGCCTGGGGGCAGGGGCCGCGTTTACTGAAGCTTTCTTT; CDR3: CASSLGAGAAFTEAFF
D: .; J: TRBJ1-5; V: TRBV12-3/TRBV12-4; size: few; DNA: TGTGCCAGCACGGTCCTGGGAAGCAATCAGCCCCAGCATTTT; CDR3: CASTVLGSNQPQHF
D: .; J: TRBJ1-1; V: TRBV4-1; size: .; DNA: TGCGCCAGCAGCCAAGGCTCCGGGACGCTGGGCACTGAAGCTTTCTTT; CDR3: CASSQGSGTLGTEAFF
D: .; J: TRBJ2-1; V: TRBV12-3/TRBV12-4; size: .; DNA: TGTGCCAGCAGTTTGCCAGGGGCTTTTTCCTACAATGAGCAGTTCTTC; CDR3: CASSLPGAFSYNEQFF
D: .; J: TRBJ1-1; V: TRBV5-5; size: .; DNA: TGTGCCAGCAGCTTCTCGGGGAAGGGGAACACTGAAGCTTTCTTT; CDR3: CASSFSGKGNTEAFF
D: TRBD2; J: TRBJ2-1; V: TRBV4-3; size: .; DNA: TGCGCCAGCAGCCAAGGGTGGGGACTAGCGGGGTTCTACAATGAGCAGTTCTTC; CDR3: CASSQGWGLAGFYNEQFF
D: .; J: TRBJ2-5; V: TRBV6-5; size: many; DNA: TGTGCCAGCAGTTACTCGATTGCGGGGGCCCGTGAGACCCAGTACTTC; CDR3: CASSYSIAGARETQYF
D: TRBD2; J: TRBJ2-1; V: TRBV2; size: .; DNA: TGTGCCAGCAGTAGCGGGGGGGGTCATGAGCAGTTCTTC; CDR3: CASSSGGGHEQFF
D: TRBD2; J: TRBJ2-3; V: TRBV5-6; size: few; DNA: TGTGCCAGCAGCTTGAGTAGCGGGAGAAGCACAGATACGCAGTATTTT; CDR3: CASSLSSGRSTDTQYF
D: .; J: TRBJ2-7; V: TRBV6-4; size: few; DNA: TGTGCCAGCAGTGACCATCGTCAGGAATCCTACGAGCAGTACTTC; CDR3: CASSDHRQESYEQYF
D: .; J: TRBJ2-7; V: TRBV27; size: .; DNA: TGTGCCAGCAAAGGTCCCTCCTACGAGCAGTACTTC; CDR3: CASKGPSYEQYF
D: .; J: TRBJ2-1; V: TRBV4-1; size: few; DNA: TGCGCCAGCAGCCAAGCTTCACTAAGCAATGAGCAGTTCTTC; CDR3: CASSQASLSNEQFF
D: .; J: TRBJ2-3; V: TRBV9; size: .; DNA: TGTGCCAGCAGCCCAGGTGGGCTGGATACGCAGTATTTT; CDR3: CASSPGGLDTQYF
D: .; J: TRBJ2-1; V: TRBV15; size: .; DNA: TGTGCCACCAGCAGAGATATCCGGGCCAGAGGCAATGAGCAGTTCTTC; CDR3: CATSRDIRARGNEQFF
D: TRBD1; J: TRBJ2-2; V: TRBV24-1; size: .; DNA: TGTGCCACCAGTGGGCAGGGGGTCCACACCGGGGAGCTGTTTTTT; CDR3: CATSGQGVHTGELFF
D: .; J: TRBJ2-5; V: TRBV29-1; size: few; DNA: TGCAGCGTTTATACCGGGACAAAAGAGACCCAGTACTTC; CDR3: CSVYTGTKETQYF
D: .; J: TRBJ2-2; V: TRBV29-1; size: few; DNA: TGCAGCGTTGAACAGGGACGAGGCACCGGGGAGCTGTTTTTT; CDR3: CSVEQGRGTGELFF
D: .; J: TRBJ2-1; V: TRBV7-8; size: .; DNA: TGTGCCAGCAGCTTTCAACGGACTACCGGTGAGCAGTTCTTC; CDR3: CASSFQRTTGEQFF
D: .; J: TRBJ2-2; V: TRBV4-1; size: .; DNA: TGCGCCAGCAGCCACTCGGAGGACACCGGGGAGCTGTTTTTT; CDR3: CASSHSEDTGELFF
D: .; J: TRBJ2-3; V: TRBV6-2/TRBV6-3; size: .; DNA: TGTGCCAGCAGTGCAGGGACCTGGGGCACAGATACGCAGTATTTT; CDR3: CASSAGTWGTDTQYF
D: .; J: TRBJ2-2; V: TRBV29-1; size: few; DNA: TGCAGCGGGAGGGTAGCGAACACCGGGGAGCTGTTTTTT; CDR3: CSGRVANTGELFF
D: .; J: TRBJ1-1; V: TRBV7-6; size: .; DNA: TGTGCCAGCAGCTTAGGGGGGGGGCCGAACACTGAAGCTTTCTTT; CDR3: CASSLGGGPNTEAFF
D: .; J: TRBJ2-7; V: TRBV19; size: few; DNA: TGTGCCAGTAGTATAGTACCTGGCTACGAGCAGTACTTC; CDR3: CASSIVPGYEQYF
D: TRBD1; J: TRBJ2-3; V: TRBV6-6; size: few; DNA: TGTGCCAGCAGAGACAGGGGGACAGATACGCAGTATTTT; CDR3: CASRDRGTDTQYF
D: .; J: TRBJ1-3; V: TRBV9; size: .; DNA: TGTGCCAGCAGCCCCGGTGTCGGGAGGCAAGGAAACACCATATATTTT; CDR3: CASSPGVGRQGNTIYF
D: TRBD1; J: TRBJ1-5; V: TRBV4-1; size: few; DNA: TGCGCCAGCAGCCACATAGACAGGGGTGGGAATCAGCCCCAGCATTTT; CDR3: CASSHIDRGGNQPQHF
D: .; J: TRBJ1-1; V: TRBV11-2; size: many; DNA: TGTGCCAGCAGCTCCGTCATGAACACTGAAGCTTTCTTT; CDR3: CASSSVMNTEAFF
D: .; J: TRBJ1-2; V: TRBV5-1; size: .; DNA: TGCGCCAGCAGCTTGCCAGACTATGGCTACACCTTC; CDR3: CASSLPDYGYTF